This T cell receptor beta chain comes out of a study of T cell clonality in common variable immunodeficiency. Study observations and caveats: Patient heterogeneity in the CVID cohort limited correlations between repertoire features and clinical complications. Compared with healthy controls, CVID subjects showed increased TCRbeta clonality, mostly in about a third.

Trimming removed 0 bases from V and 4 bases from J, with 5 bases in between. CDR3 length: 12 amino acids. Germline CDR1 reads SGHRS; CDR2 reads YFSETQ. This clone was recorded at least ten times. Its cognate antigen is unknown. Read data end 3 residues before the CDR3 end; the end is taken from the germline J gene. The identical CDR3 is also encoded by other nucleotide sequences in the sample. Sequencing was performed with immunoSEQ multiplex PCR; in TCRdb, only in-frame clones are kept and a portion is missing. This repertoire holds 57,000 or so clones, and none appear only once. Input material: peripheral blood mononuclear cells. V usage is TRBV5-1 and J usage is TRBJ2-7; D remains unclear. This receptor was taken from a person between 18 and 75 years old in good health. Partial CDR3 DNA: TGCGCCAGCAGCTTGGGGGCGTACGAG. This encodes CASSLGAYE. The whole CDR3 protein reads CASSLGAYEQYF.